These 14 T cell receptor beta chains were sequenced from one sample in a study of cytomegalovirus exposure and HLA in healthy donors. PCR used 60 Vbeta primers and 13 Jbeta primers. Profiling relied on immunoSEQ multiplex PCR, and the TCRdb table lists in-frame clones only, not all of them. There are over 150,000 clones in the sample; over 60% occur only once, and around 4.1% lies in the top ten. Sequenced input: PBMCs. These receptors were collected from a woman aged 40 to 50 in good health and CMV-seronegative.

V usage is TRBV7-2 and J usage is TRBJ1-1, with D possibly being TRBD1 (6 bases). Germline V lookup: CDR1 SGHTA, CDR2 FQGNSA. The CDR3 is 12 amino acids. Trimming removed 3 bases from V and 13 bases from J, with 15 bases in between. The CDR3 region is CASSFQQGRGFF. The CDR3, as DNA: TGTGCCAGCAGCTTTCAACAGGGAAGGGGTTTCTTT.

V usage is TRBV13 and J usage is TRBJ1-2; D is undetermined. The ends were cut back, 5 bases at V and 3 bases at J, with 19 bases in the middle. The length of the CDR3 is 16 residues. CDR1 and CDR2 (germline): PRHDT, FYEKMQ (reference sequence). CDR3 residues: CASSRNPVQDYYGYTF. The CDR3 nucleotides are TGTGCCAGCAGCCGAAACCCGGTCCAGGACTACTATGGCTACACCTTC.

Here the CDR3 DNA reads TGCGCCAGCAGCCAAGTCACGGCTAACTATGGCTACACCTTC. Its translation: CASSQVTANYGYTF. The chain is built from TRBV4-1 and TRBJ1-2; D not resolved. This CDR3 has 14 amino acids. Germline-derived CDR1 and CDR2 are MGHRA and YSYEKL. Trimming stripped 1 base from V and 0 bases from J, with 6 bases between.

The J gene is TRBJ2-1, the V gene TRBV6-5; the match to TRBD2 covers 9 bases. This CDR3 spans 15 amino acids. Looked up from germline, CDR1 is MNHEY and CDR2 is SVGAGI. J was trimmed by 8 bases and V by 3 bases; bases with no gene match: 8. This CDR3 reads CASSYWREGRYEQFF. In DNA, the CDR3 is TGTGCCAGCAGTTATTGGCGGGAGGGCCGGTATGAGCAGTTCTTC.

In its sample, this clone was seen a few times. This chain links TRBV6-5 with TRBJ2-1, with TRBD1 identical over 7 bases. Unmatched junction bases numbered 2, after V lost 1 base and J lost 8 bases. The CDR3 covers 13 residues. CDR1 is MNHEY and CDR2 is SVGAGI in the germline V gene. CDR3 DNA sequence: TGTGCCAGCAGTTACTGGACAGGAGATGAGCAGTTCTTC. Protein: CASSYWTGDEQFF.

This chain links TRBV5-3 with TRBJ1-2, with 11 bases lining up with TRBD1. TRBV5-3 is an ORF, with its function uncertain. The CDR3 consists of 14 residues. Trimming took 4 bases from V and 6 from J; bases not matched to a gene: 5. The CDR3 here is CARSPWTGGHGYTF. As DNA, the CDR3 is TGTGCCAGAAGCCCCTGGACAGGGGGCCATGGCTACACCTTC.

The rearrangement uses TRBV5-4 and TRBJ2-6; TRBD2 aligns across 8 bases. This CDR3 region has 16 residues. Germline loops: CDR1 SGHNT, CDR2 YYREEE (reference sequence). V shed 2 bases, J shed 3 bases, and the junction held 4 bases outside the gene matches. CDR3 amino acids: CASSFSAGGGANVLTF. CDR3 coding DNA: TGTGCCAGCAGCTTTTCTGCGGGGGGTGGGGCCAACGTCCTGACTTTC.

The chain carries TRBV7-6 and TRBJ1-2; tentative D call: TRBD1 (5 bases). CDR1 and CDR2 (germline): SGHVS, FNYEAQ. The CDR3 totals 14 residues. Between the trimmed V and J ends, which lost 8 bases and 8 bases, there was a span of 21 bases. The CDR3: CASVGPGLFGGYTF. The CDR3 coding sequence is TGTGCCAGCGTTGGGCCAGGGCTCTTTGGCGGCTACACCTTC.

This clone came up a few times. The J gene is TRBJ1-2, the V gene TRBV19; no reliable D call. The CDR3 is made up of 12 amino acids. From germline, CDR1 is LNHDA and CDR2 SQIVND (reference sequence). V shed 3 bases and J shed 3 bases, with 5 bases lying between them. CDR3 protein: CASSMADYGYTF. CDR3 bases: TGTGCCAGTAGTATGGCGGACTATGGCTACACCTTC.

The CDR3 nucleotides are TGCAGCGTTGCAATCGCCACGGACACTGAAGCTTTCTTT. Its protein is CSVAIATDTEAFF. V and J are TRBV29-1 and TRBJ1-1; no clear D gene. The CDR3 totals 13 residues. Trimming removed 4 bases at V and 3 bases at J, with 12 bases between. Germline V gene lookup returns CDR1 SQVTM and CDR2 ANQGSEA.

Only one count was recorded for this clone. The J gene is TRBJ1-5, the V gene TRBV19; 7 positions agree with TRBD1. Germline CDR1 reads LNHDA; CDR2 reads SQIVND (reference sequence). V was clipped by 0 bases and J by 2 bases; unmatched bases: 16. The CDR3 has 20 amino acids. The CDR3 here is CASSIDRRRGLLFGNQPQHF. CDR3 sequence (DNA): TGTGCCAGTAGTATAGATCGTCGCAGGGGGTTGTTGTTCGGCAATCAGCCCCAGCATTTT.

This clone has just a few counts. This chain connects TRBV5-4 to TRBJ1-1; D unresolved. Trimming removed 1 base at V and 3 bases at J, with 7 bases between. CDR1 is SGHNT and CDR2 is YYREEE in the germline V gene (reference sequence). The CDR3 is 13 amino acids. CDR3 amino acids: CASSLPEDTEAFF. The CDR3 DNA reads TGTGCCAGCAGCTTGCCAGAAGACACTGAAGCTTTCTTT.

DNA for the CDR3: TGTGCCAGCAGTTTACGAGACGGGGGGGCCCAAGAGACCCAGTACTTC. Its protein is CASSLRDGGAQETQYF. The chain uses TRBV27 and TRBJ2-5, with TRBD2 matching over 8 bases. Germline V gives CDR1 MNHEY, CDR2 SMNVEV (reference sequence). V lost 2 bases and J lost 1; bases outside the gene matches: 6. The CDR3 extends over 16 amino acids.

The chain recombines TRBV18 with TRBJ2-7; weak D call: TRBD1 (5 bases). There are 13 residues in the CDR3. Germline CDR1 reads KGHSH; CDR2 reads LQKENI. V shed 4 bases and J shed 2 bases, with 9 bases lying between them. CDR3 amino acids: CASSHRPPYEQYF. CDR3 sequence (DNA): TGTGCCAGCTCACACAGGCCCCCCTACGAGCAGTACTTC. The full variable domain, rest sourced from reference TRBV18 and TRBJ2-7, is NAGVMQNPRHLVRRRGQEARLRCSPMKGHSHVYWYRQLPEEGLKFMVYLQKENIIDESGMPKERFSAEFPKEGPSILRIQQVVRGDSAAYFCASSHRPPYEQYFGPGTRLTVT.